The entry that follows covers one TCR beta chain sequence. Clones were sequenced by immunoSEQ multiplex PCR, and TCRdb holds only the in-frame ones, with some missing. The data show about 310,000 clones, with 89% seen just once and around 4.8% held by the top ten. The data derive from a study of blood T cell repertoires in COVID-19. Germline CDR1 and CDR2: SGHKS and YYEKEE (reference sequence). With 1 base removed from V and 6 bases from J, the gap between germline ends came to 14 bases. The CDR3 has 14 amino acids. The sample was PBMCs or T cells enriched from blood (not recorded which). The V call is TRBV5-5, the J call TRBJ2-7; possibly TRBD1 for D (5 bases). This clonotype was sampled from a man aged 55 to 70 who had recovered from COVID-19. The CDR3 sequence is CASSLRATDSEQYF. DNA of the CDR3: TGTGCCAGCAGCTTGAGGGCCACTGACAGCGAGCAGTACTTC.